The 29 T cell receptor beta chains reported below all come from one sample, sequenced in a study of T cell responses to AZD1222 COVID-19 vaccine. Libraries were prepared by immunoSEQ multiplex PCR; TCRdb keeps only in-frame clonotypes and omits some of them. The sample lists 120,000 to 150,000 clones, approximately 91% seen once, with roughly 3.8% in the top ten. The source was peripheral blood, collected 28 days after the second AZD1222 dose. These receptors all come from an adult who received the AZD1222 COVID-19 vaccine.

The V call is TRBV15, the J call TRBJ2-1; the match to TRBD1 covers 7 bases. The germline V gene has CDR1 LNHNV and CDR2 YYDKDF (reference sequence). V shed 1 base and J 7 bases; nucleotides not matched to a gene: 10. This CDR3 has 16 amino acids. The CDR3 sequence is CATSRVASGGENEQFF. CDR3 DNA: TGTGCCACCAGCAGAGTGGCGTCAGGGGGTGAGAATGAGCAGTTCTTC.

The V and J genes are TRBV15 and TRBJ1-6, with TRBD1 as a possible D gene (6 bases). Per the germline V gene, CDR1 is LNHNV and CDR2 is YYDKDF (reference sequence). V was clipped by 9 bases and J by 9 bases, with 12 bases between them. This CDR3 has 12 amino acids. The chain's CDR3 is CATGGIRSPLHF. The CDR3 DNA is TGTGCCACAGGGGGAATACGTTCACCCCTCCACTTT.

V is TRBV11-3 and J is TRBJ2-4; the D gene could be TRBD1 or TRBD2 (5 bases each). Per germline, CDR1 SGHNT and CDR2 YENEEA. This CDR3 is built from 12 residues. V gave up 1 base and J gave up 7 bases, with 5 bases separating them. The CDR3 loop is CASSLGDNIQYF. The CDR3 DNA reads TGTGCCAGCAGCTTAGGGGACAACATTCAGTACTTC.

This rearrangement joins TRBV6-5 to TRBJ2-2; tentative D call: TRBD1 (5 bases). The CDR3 consists of 13 residues. The V gene lost 6 bases and the J gene lost 6 bases, with 11 bases spanning the gap. The germline gives CDR1 MNHEY, CDR2 SVGAGI. CDR3 coding DNA: TGTGCCAGCAGCAGGGCTCGATCCGGGGAGCTGTTTTTT. This encodes CASSRARSGELFF.

This chain joins TRBV19 and TRBJ1-2, with D hard to call. CDR3 length equals 14 residues. CDR1 and CDR2 (germline): LNHDA, SQIVND (reference sequence). V was clipped by 7 bases and J by 4 bases, with 16 bases between them. The CDR3 nucleotides are TGTGCCAGTACCACTCCGTGGCGGAGCTATGGCTACACCTTC. Encoded protein: CASTTPWRSYGYTF.

In nucleotides, the CDR3 is TGTGCCAGCGCCCCGAGGGAGGGGAACACTGAAGCTTTCTTT. It encodes CASAPREGNTEAFF. The V and J genes are TRBV7-8 and TRBJ1-1; D gene uncertain. Trimming stripped 8 bases from V and 1 base from J, with 14 bases between. This CDR3 has 14 amino acids. The germline CDR1 and CDR2 sequences are SGHVS and FQNEAQ.

This clone was observed a single time. The chain combines TRBV4-1 with TRBJ2-2; TRBD1 matches 11 bases. CDR3 length: 15 residues. V was clipped by 3 bases and J by 5 bases; unmatched bases: 2. Germline V CDR1 and CDR2: MGHRA, YSYEKL. CDR3: CASSQRDRGTGELFF. The CDR3 coding sequence is TGCGCCAGCAGCCAGCGGGACAGGGGGACCGGGGAGCTGTTTTTT.

The chain has TRBV7-8 and TRBJ1-6; TRBD1 aligns across 9 bases. With V trimmed by 7 bases and J by 7 bases, 11 bases remained unmatched. CDR1 SGHVS and CDR2 FQNEAQ come from the germline V gene. The CDR3 extends over 16 amino acids. The CDR3 is CASIRRRDRANSPLHF. In DNA, the CDR3 is TGTGCCAGCATCAGACGCCGGGACAGGGCCAATTCACCCCTCCACTTT.

This clone has just one count. This sequence joins TRBV7-9 and TRBJ2-3, with D hard to call. Germline lookup yields CDR1 SEHNR and CDR2 FQNEAQ (reference sequence). V was trimmed by 6 bases and J by 0 bases, leaving 13 bases between them. This CDR3 is 15 amino acids long. CDR3: CASSSVRGSTDTQYF. DNA for the CDR3: TGTGCCAGCAGTTCGGTCCGCGGTAGCACAGATACGCAGTATTTT.

V is TRBV25-1 and J is TRBJ1-4, with a weak D call TRBD1 (5 bases). CDR1 and CDR2 from the germline V gene are MGHDK and SYGVNS. This CDR3 has 15 residues. Trimming left V 2 bases short and J 5 bases short, with 12 bases between. In DNA, the CDR3 is TGTGCCAGCAGTGAACCGGGACGGAGAAATGAAAAACTGTTTTTT. It translates to CASSEPGRRNEKLFF.

The CDR3 region has the DNA TGTGCCAGCAGTGTCGGGACGGAGCAGTTCTTC. Translation gives CASSVGTEQFF. The V gene is TRBV6-4, the J gene TRBJ2-1; D is possibly TRBD1 or TRBD2 (5 bases each). The V and J ends lost 4 bases and 10 bases respectively, with 8 bases between them. Germline values: CDR1 MRHNA, CDR2 SNTAGT. The CDR3 sequence is 11 residues long.

On this clone itself: The same CDR3 is also encoded by other DNA sequences in this sample. The chain employs TRBV19 and TRBJ1-3; D not certain. Looked up from germline, CDR1 is LNHDA and CDR2 is SQIVND (reference sequence). V dropped 3 bases and J dropped 0 bases, with 3 bases sitting between them. This CDR3 has 13 residues. The CDR3 nucleotides are TGTGCCAGTAGTATCTCCTCTGGAAACACCATATATTTT. Residues: CASSISSGNTIYF.

V is TRBV7-2 and J is TRBJ1-1; 8 bases are shared with TRBD1. Germline V lookup: CDR1 SGHTA, CDR2 FQGNSA. This CDR3 is 14 amino acids long. The V gene end was trimmed by 3 bases and the J gene end by 2 bases; junction bases not matched to a gene: 2. The CDR3 sequence is CASSFDRGNTEAFF. The CDR3, as DNA: TGTGCCAGCAGCTTTGACAGGGGCAACACTGAAGCTTTCTTT.

The rearrangement joins TRBV3-1 (or the pseudogene TRBV3-2) to TRBJ2-1, with D unclear. V was trimmed by 0 bases and J by 0 bases, leaving 6 bases between them. CDR1 and CDR2 from the germline V gene are LGHDT and YNNKEL (reference sequence). The length of the CDR3 is 15 residues. CDR3 DNA sequence: TGTGCCAGCAGCCAAGAACGGAGCTCCTACAATGAGCAGTTCTTC. It yields the protein CASSQERSSYNEQFF.

For the CDR3, the DNA is TGTGCCTGGAGGGAGTCTGAAGCTTTCTTT. Translated: CAWRESEAFF. This sequence joins TRBV30 and TRBJ1-1; no reliable D call. Germline CDR1 and CDR2: GTSNPN and SVGIG (reference sequence). V lost 3 bases to trimming and J lost 6 bases, with 5 bases between them. This CDR3 spans 10 amino acids.

V is TRBV6-5 and J is TRBJ2-1, with TRBD2 matching over 10 bases. This CDR3 contains 15 residues. Per germline, CDR1 MNHEY and CDR2 SVGAGI. The V and J ends lost 2 bases and 2 bases, in that order; junction bases with no gene match: 0. CDR3 sequence reads: CASSYGTSAYNEQFF. The DNA of the CDR3 is TGTGCCAGCAGTTACGGGACTAGCGCCTACAATGAGCAGTTCTTC.

This clone occurred a few times. The chain employs TRBV7-9 and TRBJ1-1; D not resolved. Trimming took 8 bases from V and 1 from J, leaving 11 bases between them. CDR3 size: 13 residues. Germline CDR1 and CDR2: SEHNR and FQNEAQ (reference sequence). The DNA of the CDR3 is TGTGCCAGCTTAGCCTTTGCGAACACTGAAGCTTTCTTT. Translated, it gives CASLAFANTEAFF.

This sequence joins TRBV7-9 and TRBJ1-2, with 7 bases aligning to TRBD1. J gave up 5 bases and V 5 bases, and 8 bases lay outside the gene matches. Germline lookup yields CDR1 SEHNR and CDR2 FQNEAQ (reference sequence). The CDR3 totals 14 residues. CDR3 region: CASSQLDREYGYTF. The CDR3 DNA follows: TGTGCCAGCAGCCAGCTAGACAGGGAGTATGGCTACACCTTC. Supplemented by reference TRBV7-9 and TRBJ1-2, the full variable domain reads DTGVSQNPRHKITKRGQNVTFRCDPISEHNRLYWYRQTLGQGPEFLTYFQNEAQLEKSRLLSDRFSAERPKGSFSTLEIQRTEQGDSAMYLCASSQLDREYGYTFGSGTRLTVV.

V is TRBV3-1 (or the pseudogene TRBV3-2) and J is TRBJ1-2; 9 nucleotides agree with TRBD1. Germline CDR1 and CDR2: LGHDT and YNNKEL (reference sequence). V lost 0 bases to trimming and J lost 0 bases; unmatched junction nucleotides: 8. The CDR3 spans 18 residues. The CDR3 spells CASSQDGTGTRTNYGYTF. The CDR3 bases are TGTGCCAGCAGCCAAGATGGGACAGGGACACGGACTAACTATGGCTACACCTTC.

This sequence joins TRBV7-3 and TRBJ2-1, with D possibly being TRBD1 or TRBD2 (5 bases each). This CDR3 region has 13 residues. Germline V gives CDR1 SGHTA, CDR2 FQGTGA. V was trimmed by 3 bases and J by 6 bases, leaving 9 bases between them. CDR3: CASSFGGPNEQFF. As DNA, the CDR3 is TGTGCCAGCAGCTTTGGGGGACCCAATGAGCAGTTCTTC.

The V gene is TRBV6-1, the J gene TRBJ2-3; 8 bases are a match to TRBD1. This CDR3 is 15 amino acids long. Germline CDR1 reads MNHNS; CDR2 reads SASEGT. J lost 3 bases, V lost 3 bases, and 5 bases had no gene match. The CDR3 sequence: CASSDHRGWTDTQYF. The DNA for the CDR3 is TGTGCCAGCAGTGATCACAGGGGGTGGACAGATACGCAGTATTTT.

The rearrangement uses TRBV10-3 and TRBJ2-5; D is tentatively TRBD1 or TRBD2 (6 bases each). The CDR3 is 13 residues long. Trimming stripped 2 bases from V and 5 bases from J, with 9 bases between. The germline V gene encodes CDR1 ENHRY and CDR2 SYGVKD. CDR3 sequence reads: CAISEGGQETQYF. CDR3 sequence (DNA): TGTGCCATCAGTGAGGGGGGGCAGGAGACCCAGTACTTC.

The chain links TRBV10-1 to TRBJ1-5; D not certain. The ends were cut back, 0 bases at V and 7 bases at J, with 10 bases in the middle. The V gene's germline CDR1 is WNHNN and CDR2 SYGVQD (reference sequence). This CDR3 contains 14 residues. CDR3 DNA sequence: TGCGCCAGCAGTGAGTCTGTACGAAAACAGCCCCAGCATTTT. Translated: CASSESVRKQPQHF.

The chain carries TRBV27 and TRBJ2-3, with 10 bases matching TRBD1. V shed 9 bases, J shed 1 base, and the junction held 10 bases outside the gene matches. The CDR3 is made up of 16 amino acids. Germline-derived CDR1 and CDR2 are MNHEY and SMNVEV (reference sequence). Written as DNA, the CDR3 is TGTGCCAGTCGACAGGGGGCTGTACTCCGCACAGATACGCAGTATTTT. Residues: CASRQGAVLRTDTQYF.

The chain links TRBV6-5 to TRBJ1-5, with 8 positions matching TRBD1. V was clipped by 2 bases and J by 2 bases; unmatched bases: 2. Germline lookup yields CDR1 MNHEY and CDR2 SVGAGI. The CDR3 runs to 15 residues. The CDR3: CASSYGGQGNQPQHF. The CDR3 nucleotides read TGTGCCAGCAGTTACGGGGGACAGGGCAATCAGCCCCAGCATTTT.

The CDR3 region has the DNA TGCGCCAGCAGCCTACCCCTAGGGGGCGGATACGAGCAGTACTTC. This translates into CASSLPLGGGYEQYF. V usage is TRBV4-1 and J usage is TRBJ2-7; TRBD1 aligns across 7 bases. J was trimmed by 4 bases and V by 4 bases; bases with no gene match: 10. Germline V gene lookup returns CDR1 MGHRA and CDR2 YSYEKL. The CDR3 totals 15 residues.

The J gene is TRBJ2-1, the V gene TRBV7-6; weak D call: TRBD1 (5 bases). V was trimmed by 1 base and J by 8 bases, leaving 9 bases between them. The CDR3 is made up of 13 amino acids. Germline values: CDR1 SGHVS, CDR2 FNYEAQ. CDR3 coding DNA: TGTGCCAGCAGCTTAGTACAGGACCATGAGCAGTTCTTC. This gives the protein CASSLVQDHEQFF.

The V call is TRBV15, the J call TRBJ2-1; D is unresolved. V lost 0 bases and J 0 bases, leaving 6 bases between the germline ends. Germline V lookup: CDR1 LNHNV, CDR2 YYDKDF (reference sequence). The CDR3 is 15 residues long. This chain's CDR3 is CATSREIGSYNEQFF. CDR3 DNA sequence: TGTGCCACCAGCAGAGAGATTGGCTCCTACAATGAGCAGTTCTTC.

CDR3 sequence reads: CASSQEGGLAEETQYF. The CDR3 bases are TGCGCCAGCAGCCAAGAGGGGGGACTAGCTGAAGAGACCCAGTACTTC. This chain connects TRBV4-3 to TRBJ2-5, with TRBD2 identical over 9 bases. J lost 3 bases, V lost 0 bases, and 5 bases had no gene match. This CDR3 region has 16 residues. CDR1 and CDR2 from the germline V gene are LGHNA and YSLEER.